This TCR beta chain was obtained from a study of blood T cell repertoires in COVID-19. The protocol was immunoSEQ multiplex PCR, while the TCRdb copy is restricted to in-frame clones and leaves out a portion. The sample consists of over 150,000 clones, roughly 80% of them appearing once. V lost 5 bases and J lost 5, with 7 bases in between. Germline V gene data show CDR1 as MDHEN and CDR2 as SYDVKM. CDR3 length: 12 residues. V usage is TRBV28 and J usage is TRBJ1-5; the D gene is possibly TRBD1 (5 bases). Sequencing used PBMCs or T cells enriched from blood (not recorded which). The sequence was obtained from a woman in her forties or fifties who had recovered from COVID-19. The CDR3 DNA follows: TGTGCCAGCAGTAGGGGCCATCAGCCCCAGCATTTT. It translates to CASSRGHQPQHF. Combining the CDR3 with reference TRBV28 and TRBJ1-5 gives the whole variable domain DVKVTQSSRYLVKRTGEKVFLECVQDMDHENMFWYRQDPGLGLRLIYFSYDVKMKEKGDIPEGYSVSREKKERFSLILESASTNQTSMYLCASSRGHQPQHFGDGTRLSIL.